This T cell receptor beta chain emerged from a study of blood T cell repertoires in COVID-19. Study summary: Acute and convalescent COVID-19 samples came from the United States, Italy and Spain. The analysed material was cDNA or gDNA that came from T cells, B-cell-depleted T cells, or PBMCs.

In the study's own analysis: Researchers report that nucleated cell counts were estimated from reference gene primer amplification. Libraries were prepared by immunoSEQ multiplex PCR; TCRdb keeps only in-frame clonotypes and omits some of them. The DNA was the basis for D and trimming; V, J and clone size are from that table. The table records about 65,000 clones, around 90% of them present only once. The CDR3 totals 13 residues. V dropped 8 bases and J dropped 7 bases, with 12 bases sitting between them. Germline V gene data show CDR1 as MNHEY and CDR2 as SVGAGI. The clonotype was recovered from a man aged 55 to 70 with acute or convalescent COVID-19. The sequenced sample was peripheral blood. The rearrangement links TRBV6-5 to TRBJ1-6, with no clear D. CDR3 loop: CASANSLNSPLHF. The CDR3 DNA reads TGTGCCAGCGCTAACAGTCTAAATTCACCCCTCCACTTT.